These 15 T cell receptor beta chains came from one sample sequenced in a study of OX40 agonist ivuxolimab in advanced cancers. Generated by immunoSEQ multiplex PCR, the TCRdb table keeps only in-frame clones and is missing some. The sample lists about 89,000 clones; over 75% were seen once. The sample was CD4+ or CD8+ T cells sorted from blood, taken in a trial of the OX40 agonist ivuxolimab. Receptors were obtained from an adult with an advanced solid tumor such as melanoma, head and neck, liver or kidney cancer.

The CDR3 here is CASSYQENTEAFF. CDR3 DNA sequence: TGTGCCAGCAGCTACCAAGAGAACACTGAAGCTTTCTTT. This chain links TRBV11-3 with TRBJ1-1, with D uncertain. The CDR3 length is 13 residues. V dropped 4 bases and J dropped 1 base, with 7 bases sitting between them. Germline values: CDR1 SGHNT, CDR2 YENEEA. Together with reference TRBV11-3 and TRBJ1-1, the CDR3 gives the full variable domain: EAGVVQSPRYKIIEKKQPVAFWCNPISGHNTLYWYLQNLGQGPELLIRYENEEAVDDSQLPKDRFSAERLKGVDSTLKIQPAELGDSAVYLCASSYQENTEAFFGQGTRLTVV.

The genes are TRBV19 and TRBJ1-6, with 10 bases aligning to TRBD1. This CDR3 spans 14 amino acids. Germline V gene lookup returns CDR1 LNHDA and CDR2 SQIVND (reference sequence). V was pared by 5 bases and J by 10 bases, with 5 bases of the junction left unmatched. CDR3 DNA sequence: TGTGCCAGTAGTGACCGGGACAGGGGATCACCCCTCCACTTT. It codes for CASSDRDRGSPLHF.

The sample holds a few counts of this clone. V usage is TRBV5-4 and J usage is TRBJ2-3; 11 bases agree with TRBD2. In germline, CDR1 is SGHNT, CDR2 YYREEE (reference sequence). The CDR3 extends over 17 amino acids. With V trimmed by 4 bases and J by 3 bases, 10 bases remained unmatched. The CDR3 DNA reads TGTGCCAGCAGCCGTGGTCTAGCGGGGGGCGGAACAGATACGCAGTATTTT. Residues: CASSRGLAGGGTDTQYF.

The V call is TRBV7-6, the J call TRBJ1-1, with 7 positions matching TRBD1. The J segment lost 0 bases and the V segment lost 5 bases, leaving 3 bases of the junction unmatched. The CDR3 is made up of 14 amino acids. Germline CDR1 SGHVS, CDR2 FNYEAQ. The CDR3 protein is CASSTQGMNTEAFF. In nucleotides, the CDR3 is TGTGCCAGCAGCACACAGGGGATGAACACTGAAGCTTTCTTT.

The gene calls are TRBV5-6 and TRBJ1-1; tentatively, D is TRBD1 (5 bases). The CDR3 length is 15 residues. Trimming stripped 0 bases from V and 1 base from J, with 10 bases between. The germline gives CDR1 SGHDT, CDR2 YYEEEE. CDR3 residues: CASSLEVRANTEAFF. CDR3 sequence (DNA): TGTGCCAGCAGCTTGGAGGTCAGGGCGAACACTGAAGCTTTCTTT.

The rearrangement joins TRBV7-6 to TRBJ1-1; a possible D gene is TRBD1 (5 bases). This CDR3 has 15 amino acids. CDR1 is SGHVS and CDR2 is FNYEAQ in the germline V gene. V lost 5 bases to trimming and J lost 1 base, with 14 bases between them. The CDR3 DNA reads TGTGCCAGCAGCCTAGTGGCAGGGAAGAACACTGAAGCTTTCTTT. Its protein product is CASSLVAGKNTEAFF.

The J gene is TRBJ2-7, the V gene TRBV6-6, with D possibly matching TRBD1 (5 bases). V was cut by 2 bases and J by 1 base, with 12 bases left in between. This CDR3 region has 15 residues. Looked up from germline, CDR1 is MNHNY and CDR2 is SVGAGI (reference sequence). The CDR3 nucleotides are TGTGCCAGCAGTTACCCCAGACAGCAGTCCTACGAGCAGTACTTC. It encodes CASSYPRQQSYEQYF.

This CDR3 reads CASSAVGPNSPLHF. The CDR3 DNA reads TGTGCCAGCAGCGCCGTGGGTCCTAATTCACCCCTCCACTTT. V is TRBV9 and J is TRBJ1-6; D remains unclear. Trimming took off 3 bases at V and 6 bases at J, with 10 bases between the two ends. Per germline, CDR1 SGDLS and CDR2 YYNGEE. This CDR3 is built from 14 residues.

This chain connects TRBV5-6 to TRBJ2-1; no firm D call. This CDR3 has 12 amino acids. The ends were cut back, 2 bases at V and 10 bases at J, with 10 bases in the middle. Per germline, CDR1 SGHDT and CDR2 YYEEEE. Here the CDR3 DNA reads TGTGCCAGCAGCTTTACTCAGAAAGAGCAGTTCTTC. Translation: CASSFTQKEQFF.

V and J are TRBV7-2 and TRBJ2-1, with 10 bases identical to TRBD2. The V and J ends lost 2 bases and 8 bases, in that order; junction bases with no gene match: 9. CDR1 SGHTA and CDR2 FQGNSA come from the germline V gene. The CDR3 runs 16 residues. The CDR3 is CASSLRLAGAGDEQFF. The CDR3 region has the DNA TGTGCCAGCAGCTTACGTCTAGCGGGGGCTGGGGATGAGCAGTTCTTC.

V usage is TRBV5-1 and J usage is TRBJ2-1; 10 nucleotides match TRBD2. Germline V gene data show CDR1 as SGHRS and CDR2 as YFSETQ. This CDR3 region has 17 residues. The ends lost 4 bases at V and 0 bases at J; junction bases unmatched: 7. CDR3: CASSEFTSGDSYNEQFF. The CDR3 bases are TGCGCCAGCAGCGAATTCACTAGCGGGGACTCCTACAATGAGCAGTTCTTC.

The chain carries TRBV19 and TRBJ2-3, with D possibly being TRBD1 (5 bases). From germline, CDR1 is LNHDA and CDR2 SQIVND (reference sequence). CDR3 length: 15 amino acids. The ends were cut back, 4 bases at V and 0 bases at J, with 11 bases in the middle. CDR3 nucleotide sequence: TGTGCCAGTAGTACTCTTGGGGCTAGCACAGATACGCAGTATTTT. Its translation: CASSTLGASTDTQYF.

This clone was seen only a few times. The chain carries TRBV5-6 and TRBJ1-1; no clear D gene. With 2 bases removed from V and 0 bases from J, the gap between germline ends came to 5 bases. This CDR3 region has 13 residues. In germline, CDR1 is SGHDT, CDR2 YYEEEE. This chain's CDR3 is CASSLNLNTEAFF. CDR3 in DNA: TGTGCCAGCAGCTTAAACCTGAACACTGAAGCTTTCTTT.

V and J are TRBV29-1 and TRBJ1-1, with D uncertain. This CDR3 has 10 residues. Germline V gives CDR1 SQVTM, CDR2 ANQGSEA. Trimming left V 3 bases short and J 5 bases short, with 4 bases between. CDR3 sequence: CSVDGTEAFF. CDR3 sequence (DNA): TGCAGCGTTGATGGGACTGAAGCTTTCTTT.

V gene TRBV7-6 combines with J gene TRBJ1-3; D is undetermined. CDR3 length: 15 residues. V was cut by 0 bases and J by 4 bases, with 10 bases left in between. The germline V gene has CDR1 SGHVS and CDR2 FNYEAQ. For the CDR3, the DNA is TGTGCCAGCAGCTTAGCGCAAGGGATAGGAAACACCATATATTTT. Protein sequence: CASSLAQGIGNTIYF.